The 24 T cell receptor beta chains below were found in one sample sequenced in a study of memory B cells and T cells in multiple sclerosis. Separate sequencing covered autoproliferating (CFSE-dim) and non-proliferating (CFSE-high) T cells from stimulus-free culture. Roughly 5.2x10^7 CFSE-labeled PBMCs were cultured around seven days unstimulated, then replicate wells were pooled. Sequenced by immunoSEQ multiplex PCR; TCRdb stores in-frame clones only, minus some. The table records approximately 47,000 clones, around 79% of them present only once. The antigens of these receptors remain unknown. The sequencing input was PBMCs from blood kept in culture. These receptors were collected from a human donor with multiple sclerosis.

A remark on this clone: At the DNA level, this CDR3 is encoded by other sequences in the same sample as well. The chain has TRBV19 and TRBJ2-5, with D possibly being TRBD2 (6 bases). CDR1 is LNHDA, CDR2 SQIVND, per germline (reference sequence). Deletions cut 9 bases from V and 3 bases from J, with 17 bases between. This CDR3 is 14 amino acids long. CDR3 protein: CASSPSGGKETQYF. The CDR3 DNA follows: TGTGCCAGCAGCCCCAGTGGGGGGAAAGAGACCCAGTACTTC.

The chain has TRBV20-1 and TRBJ1-2; unclear D gene. The CDR3 runs to 8 residues. Germline CDR1 DFQATT, CDR2 SNEGSKA (reference sequence). V gave up 7 bases and J gave up 5 bases, with 2 bases separating them. CDR3 amino acids: CSVYGYTF. Here the CDR3 DNA reads TGCAGTGTTTATGGCTACACCTTC.

This sequence joins TRBV4-3 and TRBJ1-2; 7 bases match TRBD1. V lost 1 base, J lost 6 bases, and 5 bases stayed unmatched. The length of the CDR3 is 14 residues. Germline CDR1 reads LGHNA; CDR2 reads YSLEER. The CDR3 bases are TGCGCCAGCAGCCAAGTGCTGGGACAGAATGGCTACACCTTC. Translating it yields CASSQVLGQNGYTF.

This sequence joins TRBV9 and TRBJ2-3, with D perhaps given as TRBD1 or TRBD2 (6 bases each). The CDR3 runs 16 residues. Looked up from germline, CDR1 is SGDLS and CDR2 is YYNGEE. Trimming took off 0 bases at V and 2 bases at J, with 13 bases between the two ends. CDR3 protein: CASSVGVGGSTDTQYF. The CDR3, as DNA: TGTGCCAGCAGCGTAGGTGTCGGGGGCTCCACAGATACGCAGTATTTT.

The rearrangement joins TRBV5-6 to TRBJ1-1, with 8 bases fitting TRBD1. The germline CDR1 and CDR2 sequences are SGHDT and YYEEEE. The J segment lost 1 base and the V segment lost 5 bases, leaving 7 bases of the junction unmatched. The CDR3 covers 15 residues. This chain's CDR3 is CASSRIQGGNTEAFF. In nucleotides, the CDR3 is TGTGCCAGCAGTCGTATACAGGGGGGGAACACTGAAGCTTTCTTT.

The V call is TRBV4-2, the J call TRBJ2-1; D is undetermined. V dropped 1 base and J dropped 8 bases, with 9 bases sitting between them. Germline assignment: CDR1 LGHNA and CDR2 YNFKEQ. The CDR3 extends over 13 amino acids. The CDR3: CASSQGYSDEQFF. The CDR3 nucleotides are TGTGCCAGCAGCCAAGGGTACTCCGATGAGCAGTTCTTC.

The rearrangement links TRBV7-3 to TRBJ2-1, with 7 bases aligning to TRBD2. The CDR3 sequence is 15 residues long. V shed 4 bases and J 2 bases; nucleotides not matched to a gene: 5. The germline CDR1 and CDR2 sequences are SGHTA and FQGTGA. CDR3 sequence: CASSWGGGTYNEQFF. The CDR3 DNA follows: TGTGCCAGCAGCTGGGGCGGGGGAACCTACAATGAGCAGTTCTTC. The full variable domain, its missing parts supplied by reference TRBV7-3 and TRBJ2-1, is GAGVSQTPSNKVTEKGKYVELRCDPISGHTALYWYRQSLGQGPEFLIYFQGTGAADDSGLPNDRFFAVRPEGSVSTLKIQRTERGDSAVYLCASSWGGGTYNEQFFGPGTRLTVL.

The chain couples TRBV7-9 to TRBJ1-1, with a weak D call TRBD1 (6 bases). The CDR3 is 15 amino acids. Looked up from germline, CDR1 is SEHNR and CDR2 is FQNEAQ (reference sequence). V lost 5 bases, J lost 3 bases, and 16 bases lay in between. DNA of the CDR3: TGTGCCAGCAGCCCAGACTCGACAGGACACACTGAAGCTTTCTTT. Its translation: CASSPDSTGHTEAFF.

V gene TRBV5-1 combines with J gene TRBJ2-7; D perhaps matches TRBD1 (6 bases). Germline V gene data show CDR1 as SGHRS and CDR2 as YFSETQ. The CDR3 has 15 amino acids. Trimming left V 1 base short and J 1 base short, with 12 bases between. The DNA of the CDR3 is TGCGCCAGCAGCTTGAATGCAGGGGAGTCCTACGAGCAGTACTTC. Translating it yields CASSLNAGESYEQYF.

The gene calls are TRBV5-1 and TRBJ1-3; a possible D gene is TRBD1 (5 bases). Between the trimmed V and J ends, which lost 0 bases and 2 bases, there was a span of 9 bases. In germline, CDR1 is SGHRS, CDR2 YFSETQ. The CDR3 contains 15 residues. The CDR3 loop reads CASSLVPGPGNTIYF. The CDR3 DNA follows: TGCGCCAGCAGCTTGGTACCAGGGCCTGGAAACACCATATATTTT.

This chain uses TRBV25-1 with TRBJ1-2, with D unresolved. Looked up from germline, CDR1 is MGHDK and CDR2 is SYGVNS. The CDR3 covers 13 residues. Trimming took off 6 bases at V and 4 bases at J, with 12 bases between the two ends. The CDR3 loop reads CASSALVFYGYTF. The CDR3 DNA reads TGTGCCAGCAGCGCCCTCGTCTTCTATGGCTACACCTTC.

V is TRBV5-1 and J is TRBJ2-5; no reliable D call. The V end lost 4 bases, the J end lost 0 bases, and 1 base lay between the germline ends. The CDR3 loop spans 11 amino acids. Germline V gives CDR1 SGHRS, CDR2 YFSETQ. DNA for the CDR3: TGCGCCAGCAGCGACCAAGAGACCCAGTACTTC. This sequence encodes CASSDQETQYF.

The gene calls are TRBV9 and TRBJ1-5; TRBD1 matches 8 bases. Germline CDR1 is SGDLS and CDR2 is YYNGEE. This CDR3 has 15 amino acids. The junction had 10 bases not matched to a gene; V was cut back by 4 bases and J by 7 bases. The CDR3 coding sequence is TGTGCCAGCAGCCCCGGGACAGGCTCCAGCCAGCCCCAGCATTTT. It codes for CASSPGTGSSQPQHF. The entire variable domain, with the rest obtained from reference TRBV9 and TRBJ1-5, is as follows: DSGVTQTPKHLITATGQRVTLRCSPRSGDLSVYWYQQSLDQGLQFLIQYYNGEERAKGNILERFSAQQFPDLHSELNLSSLELGDSALYFCASSPGTGSSQPQHFGDGTRLSIL.

This chain connects TRBV27 to TRBJ1-3, with D possibly TRBD1 on 6 matching bases. The CDR3 has 14 amino acids. In germline, CDR1 is MNHEY, CDR2 SMNVEV (reference sequence). Trimming removed 5 bases at V and 1 base at J, with 9 bases between. CDR3 in DNA: TGTGCCAGCAGTAGGGGGGAGTCTGGAAACACCATATATTTT. It translates to CASSRGESGNTIYF.

This rearrangement joins TRBV28 to TRBJ1-1, with a weak D call TRBD1 (5 bases). The V end lost 3 bases, the J end lost 0 bases, and 14 bases lay between the germline ends. The CDR3 is made up of 16 amino acids. Per the germline V gene, CDR1 is MDHEN and CDR2 is SYDVKM. CDR3 DNA: TGTGCCAGCAGTTTTCGGTCAGGGAGGATGAACACTGAAGCTTTCTTT. Its translation: CASSFRSGRMNTEAFF.

This chain connects TRBV5-6 to TRBJ1-2; no firm D call. This CDR3 region has 15 residues. V was shortened by 0 bases and J by 7 bases, with 16 bases between the two germline ends. Germline V lookup: CDR1 SGHDT, CDR2 YYEEEE. The CDR3 coding sequence is TGTGCCAGCAGCTTGGCCTCGTCTTCAGGATTTGGCTACACCTTC. It codes for CASSLASSSGFGYTF.

The rearrangement joins TRBV6-4 to TRBJ1-2; D ambiguous. The CDR3 consists of 14 residues. Germline V gene lookup returns CDR1 MRHNA and CDR2 SNTAGT. Trimming pared 0 bases from V and 4 bases from J, leaving 9 bases between. CDR3 in amino acids: CASSDSSRTYGYTF. Here the CDR3 DNA reads TGTGCCAGCAGTGACTCTAGCAGAACCTATGGCTACACCTTC.

The J gene is TRBJ2-1, the V gene TRBV7-9, with a possible D match to TRBD1 (5 bases). Per germline, CDR1 SEHNR and CDR2 FQNEAQ (reference sequence). Between the trimmed V and J ends, which lost 5 bases and 5 bases, there was a span of 16 bases. CDR3 length: 15 amino acids. The CDR3 DNA follows: TGTGCCAGCAGCCTCCCTCAGGGTTTTAACAATGAGCAGTTCTTC. It codes for CASSLPQGFNNEQFF.

The chain is built from TRBV11-2 and TRBJ2-1; D not certain. This CDR3 spans 13 amino acids. The V gene's germline CDR1 is SGHAT and CDR2 FQNNGV. V lost 5 bases to trimming and J lost 6 bases, with 11 bases between them. CDR3 DNA sequence: TGTGCCAGCAGCCCCCACCCGGGCAATGAGCAGTTCTTC. As protein: CASSPHPGNEQFF. The full variable domain, rest sourced from reference TRBV11-2 and TRBJ2-1, is EAGVAQSPRYKIIEKRQSVAFWCNPISGHATLYWYQQILGQGPKLLIQFQNNGVVDDSQLPKDRFSAERLKGVDSTLKIQPAKLEDSAVYLCASSPHPGNEQFFGPGTRLTVL.

The chain has TRBV4-2 and TRBJ2-3; 9 bases are a match to TRBD1. This CDR3 contains 16 residues. Germline V gene lookup returns CDR1 LGHNA and CDR2 YNFKEQ. Unmatched junction bases numbered 6, after V lost 5 bases and J lost 0 bases. CDR3 protein: CASSTGQGSSTDTQYF. Here the CDR3 DNA reads TGTGCCAGCAGCACCGGACAGGGGTCTAGCACAGATACGCAGTATTTT.

The chain carries TRBV27 and TRBJ2-7, with D hard to call. CDR1 is MNHEY and CDR2 is SMNVEV in the germline V gene (reference sequence). Trimming took 5 bases from V and 4 from J, leaving 12 bases between them. This CDR3 is built from 13 residues. The CDR3: CASSTNGPYEQYF. CDR3 sequence (DNA): TGTGCCAGCAGTACTAATGGGCCTTACGAGCAGTACTTC.

V usage is TRBV9 and J usage is TRBJ1-2, with D possibly being TRBD1 (5 bases). The CDR3 length is 15 residues. Per the germline V gene, CDR1 is SGDLS and CDR2 is YYNGEE. V lost 0 bases, J lost 7 bases, and 16 bases lay in between. The CDR3 DNA is TGTGCCAGCAGCGTAGCTATGGGGGAATTGGGTGGCTACACCTTC. Protein: CASSVAMGELGGYTF.

The chain couples TRBV28 to TRBJ1-4; D possibly corresponds to TRBD1 (5 bases). V lost 11 bases to trimming and J lost 4 bases, with 17 bases between them. CDR1 and CDR2 from the germline V gene are MDHEN and SYDVKM. This CDR3 is built from 14 residues. The CDR3 spells CAASTGAGNEKLFF. CDR3 nucleotides: TGTGCCGCCTCGACCGGGGCTGGTAATGAAAAACTGTTTTTT. The complete variable domain, with remaining parts taken from reference TRBV28 and TRBJ1-4, reads DVKVTQSSRYLVKRTGEKVFLECVQDMDHENMFWYRQDPGLGLRLIYFSYDVKMKEKGDIPEGYSVSREKKERFSLILESASTNQTSMYLCAASTGAGNEKLFFGSGTQLSVL.

CDR3: CAWTLNYGYTF. In DNA, the CDR3 is TGTGCCTGGACCCTAAACTATGGCTACACCTTC. V usage is TRBV30 and J usage is TRBJ1-2; no firm D call. There are 11 residues in the CDR3. Germline loops: CDR1 GTSNPN, CDR2 SVGIG (reference sequence). V was clipped by 4 bases and J by 2 bases, with 5 bases between them.